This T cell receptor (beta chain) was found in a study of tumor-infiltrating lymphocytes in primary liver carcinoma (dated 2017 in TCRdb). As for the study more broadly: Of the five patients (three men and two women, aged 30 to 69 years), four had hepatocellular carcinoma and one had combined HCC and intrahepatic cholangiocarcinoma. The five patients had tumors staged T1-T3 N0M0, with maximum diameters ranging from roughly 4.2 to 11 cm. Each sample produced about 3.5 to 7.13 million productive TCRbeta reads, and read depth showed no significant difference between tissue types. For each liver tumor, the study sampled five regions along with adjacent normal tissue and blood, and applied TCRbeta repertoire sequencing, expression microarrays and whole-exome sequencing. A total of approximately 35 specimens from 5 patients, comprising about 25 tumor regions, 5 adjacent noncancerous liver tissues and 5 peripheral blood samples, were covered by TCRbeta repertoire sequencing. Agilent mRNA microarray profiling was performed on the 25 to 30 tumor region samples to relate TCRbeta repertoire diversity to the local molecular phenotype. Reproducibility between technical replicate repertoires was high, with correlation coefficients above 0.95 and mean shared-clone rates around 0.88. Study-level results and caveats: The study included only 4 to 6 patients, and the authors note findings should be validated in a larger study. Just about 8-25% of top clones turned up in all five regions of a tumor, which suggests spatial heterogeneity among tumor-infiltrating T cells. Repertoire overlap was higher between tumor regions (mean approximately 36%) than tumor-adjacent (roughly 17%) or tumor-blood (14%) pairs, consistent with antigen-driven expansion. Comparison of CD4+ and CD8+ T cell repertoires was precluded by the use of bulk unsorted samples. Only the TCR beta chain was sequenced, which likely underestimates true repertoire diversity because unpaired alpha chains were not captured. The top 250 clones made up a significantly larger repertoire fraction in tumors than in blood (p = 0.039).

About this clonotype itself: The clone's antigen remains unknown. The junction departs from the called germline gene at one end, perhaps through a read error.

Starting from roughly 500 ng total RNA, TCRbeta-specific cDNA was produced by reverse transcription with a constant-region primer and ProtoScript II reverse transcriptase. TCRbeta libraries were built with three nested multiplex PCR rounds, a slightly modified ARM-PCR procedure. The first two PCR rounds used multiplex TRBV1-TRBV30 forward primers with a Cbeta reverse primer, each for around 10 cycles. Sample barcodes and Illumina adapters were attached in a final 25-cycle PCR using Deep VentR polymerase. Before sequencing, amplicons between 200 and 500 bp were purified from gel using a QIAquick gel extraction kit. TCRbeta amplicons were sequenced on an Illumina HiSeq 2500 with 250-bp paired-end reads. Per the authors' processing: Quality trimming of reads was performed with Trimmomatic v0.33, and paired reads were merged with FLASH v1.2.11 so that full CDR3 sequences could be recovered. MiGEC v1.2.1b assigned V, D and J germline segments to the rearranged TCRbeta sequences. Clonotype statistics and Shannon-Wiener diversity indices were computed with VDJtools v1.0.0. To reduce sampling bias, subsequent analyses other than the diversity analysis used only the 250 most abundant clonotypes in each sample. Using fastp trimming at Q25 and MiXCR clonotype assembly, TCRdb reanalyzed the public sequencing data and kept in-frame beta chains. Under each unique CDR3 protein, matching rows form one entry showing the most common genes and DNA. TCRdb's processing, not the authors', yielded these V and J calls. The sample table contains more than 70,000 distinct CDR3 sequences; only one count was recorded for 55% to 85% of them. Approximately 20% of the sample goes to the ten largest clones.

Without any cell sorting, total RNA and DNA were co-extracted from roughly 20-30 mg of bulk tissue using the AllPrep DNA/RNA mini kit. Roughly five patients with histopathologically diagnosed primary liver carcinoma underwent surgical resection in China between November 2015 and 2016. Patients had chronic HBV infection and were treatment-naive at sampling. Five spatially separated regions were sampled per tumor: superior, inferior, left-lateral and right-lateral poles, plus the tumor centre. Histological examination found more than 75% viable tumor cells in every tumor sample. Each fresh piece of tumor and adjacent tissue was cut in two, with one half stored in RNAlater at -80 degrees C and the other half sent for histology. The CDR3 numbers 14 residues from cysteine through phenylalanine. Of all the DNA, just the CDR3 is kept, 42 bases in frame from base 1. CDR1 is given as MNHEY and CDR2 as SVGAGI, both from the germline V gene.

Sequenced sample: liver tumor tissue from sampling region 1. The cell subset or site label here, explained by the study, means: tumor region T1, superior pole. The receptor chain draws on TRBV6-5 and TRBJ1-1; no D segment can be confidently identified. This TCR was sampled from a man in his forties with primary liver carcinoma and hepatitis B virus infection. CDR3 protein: CTSSYEGVNTEAFF. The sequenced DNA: TGTACCAGCAGTTACGAAGGAGTGAACACTGAAGCTTTCTTT.